Here is one T cell receptor (beta chain) with its context. This clone has a single count. What this receptor recognizes is not known. No base quality values were provided; no much bigger clone lies one nucleotide off. The CDR3 regions of human TCRbeta chains were subjected to immunosequencing. On the study's bioinformatics: Repertoire TCRs were checked for matches against a reference library of SARS-CoV-2-specific TCRs that had been generated using the MIRA antigen-specificity platform. Breadth was defined as the fraction of unique TCRs that were SARS-CoV-2-associated. Depth was defined as the fraction of total T cells that were SARS-CoV-2-associated. Using the MIRA data, each spike-specific TCR was assigned both to the spike region to which the TCR was reactive and to a CD4 or CD8 class. Log10-transformed breadth and depth values were compared by one-way ANOVA with Sidak's multiple comparisons tests. TCRdb carries this immuneACCESS record with in-frame sequences only. Its versions omit some clonotypes, under half of them owing to an unresolved V gene in the studies checked, with the rest unexplained. That table gives V, J and clone size, and the DNA gave D and trimming. The sample profile shows approximately 150,000 clones; just over 90% of them were found once. Of the sample, about 3% falls within the top ten clones.

The germline V gene (reference sequence) provides CDR1 SGHNT and CDR2 YYREEE. The CDR3, cysteine through phenylalanine, is 15 amino acids long. CDR3 DNA only is kept here, 45 bases in frame from base 1. At the junction V is shortened by 3 bases and J by 2 bases, with 12 bases in between. This entry is derived from a study of T cell responses to AZD1222 COVID-19 vaccine (dated by TCRdb to the early 2020s). Regarding the complete study: Because spike-specific TCR depth and breadth did not differ between the two schedules, AZD1222 recipients who got a second dose at roughly 4 weeks were pooled with those who got a second dose at roughly 12 weeks. Enrollment into the trials was organized by age into subgroups of 18-55, 56-69 and 70-plus years, and those subgroups contained approximately 150, 30 and 60 TCR-sequenced participants, respectively. TCR sequencing covered roughly 230 trial participants: 207 given two doses of AZD1222 and around 25 given two doses of MenACWY control vaccine.

In the paper's terms, the time point label means: baseline before first vaccination. The vaccinee samples were drawn from two UK trials, COV001 and COV002, one of which was a single-blind randomized controlled phase 2/3 trial testing AZD1222 (ChAdOx1 nCoV-19) in healthy adults. For TCRbeta chain sequencing, PBMC samples from trial participants were taken at day 0 and at day 28 after the second dose. Summary of the overall study and its limitations: Conclusions about previously exposed vaccinees were limited because only five to seven AZD1222 recipients were SARS-CoV-2 seropositive at baseline. Epitopes outside the regions mutated in the B.1.351 and B.1.1.7 variants were reportedly recognized by nearly half of the unique spike-specific TCRs. A significant rise in spike-specific TCR breadth and depth was observed after two AZD1222 doses relative to day 0 and relative to MenACWY recipients. Vaccine-associated CD4 TCRs spanned the whole spike protein, with dominant responses in regions 160-218 and 743-854. Because no samples from the day 14 peak response were available, repertoires could be characterized only after the peak T cell response. The 56-69-year group was small, and its depth increase did not reach significance, likely because of low power. Participants were mostly white British and included more females than males, and it was suggested by the authors that clonal diversity may have been underestimated.

This TCR derives from an adult in good health. This specimen was peripheral blood, taken on day 0 of AZD1222 vaccination. The receptor chain draws on TRBV5-4 and TRBJ1-3; the D segment could be TRBD1, given 5 matching bases. The CDR3 sequence is CASSSGIRAGNTIYF. The nucleotide sequence is given as TGTGCCAGCAGCTCAGGGATTAGAGCTGGAAACACCATATATTTT.